The present TCR beta chain was sequenced within a study of preoperative IRX-2 immunotherapy in early breast cancer. Documented treatment: preoperative locoregional IRX-2 cytokine immunotherapy. Germline values: CDR1 LGHNT, CDR2 FRNRAP. V lost 1 base and J lost 5, with 5 bases in between. CDR3 length: 12 residues. Repertoires were generated with immunoSEQ multiplex PCR, while TCRdb's copy carries only in-frame clones and drops some. The sample carries some 900 clones, around 80% recorded once. The chain links TRBV12-5 to TRBJ1-1, with D hard to call. The receptor was derived from a human donor with breast cancer. The material was tumor tissue, obtained before IRX-2 immunotherapy. The CDR3 loop is CASGLGQTEAFF. The CDR3 region has the DNA TGTGCTAGTGGTTTGGGGCAGACTGAAGCTTTCTTT.